The clone carrying this TCR beta chain has ten or more counts. The sample belongs to a study of T cells in Graves' hyperthyroidism and ophthalmopathy. V lost 1 base, J lost 5 bases, and 8 bases stayed unmatched. This CDR3 has 15 amino acids. TCR beta CDR3 sequences were amplified from RNA transcripts. The HTBI primer set was used in a first-round RT-PCR of the TCR CDR3. MiXCR, applied by TCRdb to the multiplex PCR reads, yields one record per CDR3 protein. Among around 250,000 distinct CDR3 sequences listed, less than 15% were seen once. This sequence originates from a woman aged 35 to 49 with Graves' hyperthyroidism that later progressed to Graves' ophthalmopathy. Sequencing used blood. The V call is TRBV12-3 or TRBV12-4, the J call TRBJ2-7; 7 bases agree with TRBD1. The chain's CDR3 is CASSLVLRGPHEQYF. The CDR3 nucleotides are TGTGCCAGCAGTTTAGTCCTGAGGGGGCCCCACGAGCAGTACTTC.